This TCR beta chain came from a study of cytomegalovirus exposure and HLA in healthy donors. The germline gives CDR1 SEHNR, CDR2 FQNEAQ (reference sequence). The CDR3 extends over 14 amino acids. The study ran its PCR with 60 Vbeta and 13 Jbeta primers. The repertoire was sequenced with immunoSEQ multiplex PCR; TCRdb's copy has only in-frame clones and lacks some. The profile shows some 140,000 clones, around 80% of them singletons. About this clone itself: A read error may account for a junction end that differs from germline.

The gene calls are TRBV7-9 and TRBJ2-3; unclear D gene. The clonotype was recovered from a male donor in good health and CMV-seropositive. The sample comprised PBMCs. CDR3 DNA: TGTTCCAGCAGCCGCAACGGTGAGGCAGATACGCAGTATTTT. Its translation is CSSSRNGEADTQYF.